This T cell receptor beta chain was documented in a study of radiation and T cells in renal cell carcinoma (dated by TCRdb to 2019 to 2021). As for the study more broadly: Samples came from a clinical trial, in which primary renal cell carcinomas received 15 Gy stereotactic body radiation therapy followed by nephrectomy 4 weeks later. In total, 53 samples underwent TCR beta sequencing: about 25 tumors plus 27 peripheral blood samples. Across all 50 or so samples, under 5,000,000 unique CDR3 nucleotide sequences encoding about 2.4 million unique CDR3 amino acid sequences were identified. Beyond this particular receptor, the publication reports: An increase in top tumor clonotypes in blood was observed from baseline to 2 weeks post-radiation, followed by contraction by 4 weeks, which was taken to suggest transient expansion of tumor-resident clones. With a single-armed trial design, the study had no way to address how radiation dose or scheduling affects the TCR repertoire. Because pretreatment tumor biopsies were not available, the baseline intratumoral presence of clonotypes could not be determined. Dynamics of the blood repertoire were not tracked past 4 weeks after treatment.

Following the manufacturer's recommendations, the immunoSEQ kit was used to generate TCR beta libraries from genomic DNA. To prepare the libraries, a first multiplex PCR with proprietary primers was run, followed by a second PCR that added unique barcodes, and a bead cleanup was done after each round. Each sample batch included a kit-provided positive control reaction and a negative control reaction. The final libraries were assessed on an Agilent 4200 TapeStation D1000 ScreenTape, pooled by volume, and quantified by qPCR. Sequencing was performed on an Illumina NextSeq500 with a MidOutput 150-cycle cartridge, and 156 Read1 and 15 Index1 cycles were run with kit custom primers. The pooled library was loaded at roughly 1 pM with approximately 18% PhiX control spiked in. The authors' analysis ran thus. Vendor-processed data were analyzed in R, with a clonotype defined as all T cells sharing the same CDR3 nucleotide sequence. For clone abundance analyses, frequencies were normalized to the 10,000 most abundant clones in each sample. Public T cell clones, averaging fewer than five per sample, were removed before analysis. Tumor-enriched clonotypes and baseline blood-enriched clonotypes were defined as those with an abundance difference of at least 32-fold between compartments. Clonotypes expanded or contracted between blood time points were identified with a beta-binomial differential abundance model. Tumor-blood repertoire similarity was measured with the Baroni-Urbani and Buser coefficient, and groups were compared using two-tailed Wilcoxon tests in R. Not all clones reach the TCRdb copy of this immuneACCESS table, which keeps in-frame sequences only. Checked studies attribute under half of the gap to unresolved V genes and leave the rest unexplained. That table gives V, J and clone size, and the DNA gave D and trimming. Counted in this sample were approximately 110,000 clones; roughly 80% of them appeared once. The ten largest clones represent around 3% of the sample.

Including cysteine and phenylalanine, the CDR3 has 11 amino acids. The DNA shown is the 33-base CDR3, in frame from base 1. From a lookup of the germline V gene, CDR1 and CDR2 are SGHTA and FQGTGA. The time point label on this specimen signifies: baseline pretreatment blood. What this sample's treatment or condition label stands for: 15 Gy SBRT to primary tumor, nephrectomy 4 weeks later. To follow tumor-enriched clonotypes, serial peripheral blood was collected from radiation-treated patients at baseline and at 2 weeks and 4 weeks after SBRT. All patients had renal cell carcinoma with clear cell pathology. The QIAamp DNA Blood Mini Kit (Qiagen) was used to prepare genomic DNA for TCR sequencing. The analyses included only samples that passed all quality control checks. About this clone: Its antigen is unknown. At one of its ends the junction is not consistent with the germline gene, which may arise from a read error.

This receptor was identified in a woman aged 60-75 years with renal cell carcinoma. This chain is built from TRBV7-3 and TRBJ2-7; the D gene remains uncertain. Here the sequenced sample was blood, taken from a patient whose treatment included radiotherapy and nephrectomy. CDR3 loop: CASSLGGRFSF. In nucleotide form, the sequence is TGTGCCAGCAGCTTAGGTGGCAGGTTCAGCTTC. Reference TRBV7-3 and TRBJ2-7 genes cover what lies past the CDR3, so the full variable domain is GAGVSQTPSNKVTEKGKYVELRCDPISGHTALYWYRQSLGQGPEFLIYFQGTGAADDSGLPNDRFFAVRPEGSVSTLKIQRTERGDSAVYLCASSLGGRFSFGPGTRLTVT.